The next 15 T cell receptor beta chains were all read from a single sample in a study of PD-1 blockade in classical Hodgkin lymphoma. Sequencing was performed with immunoSEQ multiplex PCR; in TCRdb, only in-frame clones are kept and a portion is missing. The sample lists 55,000 to 80,000 clones, about 93% occurring once. In every patient, relapse followed autologous stem cell transplantation, while exposure to brentuximab vedotin differed. The sequencing used peripheral blood mononuclear cells (PBMCs), collected at baseline. Every receptor here comes from a human donor with classical Hodgkin lymphoma.

The chain links TRBV10-3 to TRBJ2-7; D gene unclear. This CDR3 region has 11 residues. The germline V and J ends were trimmed by 0 bases and 5 bases, with 2 bases remaining between them. Germline loops: CDR1 ENHRY, CDR2 SYGVKD. CDR3 amino acids: CAISESNEQYF. CDR3 nucleotide sequence: TGTGCCATCAGTGAGTCAAACGAGCAGTACTTC.

The V call is TRBV9, the J call TRBJ2-1; perhaps TRBD2 as D (6 bases). CDR1 SGDLS and CDR2 YYNGEE come from the germline V gene. Trimming removed 0 bases at V and 12 bases at J, with 13 bases between. The CDR3 consists of 13 residues. The CDR3 region has the DNA TGTGCCAGCAGCGTAGGACAGTCGGAGGGGCAGTTCTTC. It yields the protein CASSVGQSEGQFF. Full variable domain (missing parts from reference TRBV9 and TRBJ2-1): DSGVTQTPKHLITATGQRVTLRCSPRSGDLSVYWYQQSLDQGLQFLIQYYNGEERAKGNILERFSAQQFPDLHSELNLSSLELGDSALYFCASSVGQSEGQFFGPGTRLTVL.

The chain links TRBV7-9 to TRBJ1-5, with 8 bases lining up with TRBD1. The CDR3 spans 14 residues. Germline CDR1 SEHNR, CDR2 FQNEAQ (reference sequence). The V and J ends lost 6 bases and 2 bases, in that order; junction bases with no gene match: 3. CDR3 DNA sequence: TGTGCCAGCAGTCAACAGGGGGGCAATCAGCCCCAGCATTTT. Its translation: CASSQQGGNQPQHF.

CDR3 in DNA: TGTGCCAGCAGCGCACTAGCGGGAACAGATACGCAGTATTTT. The encoded protein is CASSALAGTDTQYF. The rearrangement uses TRBV9 and TRBJ2-3; 10 nucleotides align to TRBD2. Germline lookup yields CDR1 SGDLS and CDR2 YYNGEE. V lost 3 bases and J lost 3; bases outside the gene matches: 1. The length of the CDR3 is 14 residues.

The count of this clone is one. This sequence joins TRBV5-1 and TRBJ1-1, with 7 bases aligning to TRBD1. The CDR3 sequence is 15 residues long. The J segment lost 5 bases and the V segment lost 4 bases, leaving 11 bases of the junction unmatched. Looked up from germline, CDR1 is SGHRS and CDR2 is YFSETQ. Here the CDR3 DNA reads TGCGCCAGCAGCATCGAGGGGGCGCCCGGGACTGAAGCTTTCTTT. It specifies CASSIEGAPGTEAFF.

The chain joins TRBV27 to TRBJ1-2; possibly TRBD1 for D (6 bases). Trimming shortened V by 4 bases and J by 3 bases, and 18 bases separated the two germline ends. CDR1 is MNHEY and CDR2 is SMNVEV in the germline V gene (reference sequence). The CDR3 sequence is 16 residues long. CDR3 sequence reads: CASSSLQRTDYYGYTF. The CDR3 DNA follows: TGTGCCAGCAGTTCACTCCAGCGGACAGACTACTATGGCTACACCTTC.

V and J are TRBV28 and TRBJ1-3, with 8 bases aligning to TRBD1. This CDR3 is 23 amino acids long. V lost 8 bases and J lost 0; bases outside the gene matches: 30. CDR1 and CDR2 from the germline V gene are MDHEN and SYDVKM. CDR3 DNA sequence: TGTGCCAGCGCCCAGCCCGGACAGGGTAATCCCCAACCCGCGTATAGCTCTGGAAACACCATATATTTT. This gives the protein CASAQPGQGNPQPAYSSGNTIYF.

This clone was detected only once. The V call is TRBV5-4, the J call TRBJ1-1; no reliable D call. This CDR3 contains 12 residues. Trimming left V 3 bases short and J 4 bases short, with 7 bases between. Germline loops: CDR1 SGHNT, CDR2 YYREEE (reference sequence). The CDR3 sequence: CASSSDFTEAFF. The CDR3 bases are TGTGCCAGCAGCTCGGACTTCACTGAAGCTTTCTTT.

This chain connects TRBV19 to TRBJ2-1, with 8 bases aligning to TRBD2. The CDR3 spans 15 residues. CDR1 LNHDA and CDR2 SQIVND come from the germline V gene (reference sequence). V shed 7 bases, J shed 4 bases, and the junction held 9 bases outside the gene matches. The CDR3, as DNA: TGTGCCAGTACGGGGGGGGCTCTTTCGTACAATGAGCAGTTCTTC. This codes for CASTGGALSYNEQFF.

The chain links TRBV19 to TRBJ1-1; D possibly corresponds to TRBD1 (6 bases). Trimming left V 7 bases short and J 3 bases short, with 24 bases between. The germline V gene has CDR1 LNHDA and CDR2 SQIVND (reference sequence). The CDR3 totals 17 residues. The CDR3 region has the DNA TGTGCCAGTACCATCCACCCCCCGGGGGCAGTGGACACTGAAGCTTTCTTT. Its protein product is CASTIHPPGAVDTEAFF.

The chain employs TRBV10-3 and TRBJ2-5; 7 nucleotides agree with TRBD1. Germline-derived CDR1 and CDR2 are ENHRY and SYGVKD. The CDR3 contains 14 residues. The CDR3 loop is CAIEQGKFQETQYF. The CDR3 nucleotides are TGTGCGATCGAACAGGGGAAATTCCAAGAGACCCAGTACTTC.

V is TRBV4-1 and J is TRBJ2-7, with D possibly being TRBD2 (6 bases). Germline values: CDR1 MGHRA, CDR2 YSYEKL. There are 17 residues in the CDR3. V was clipped by 0 bases and J by 3 bases, with 18 bases between them. The CDR3 sequence: CASSQDLGLQNSYEQYF. For the CDR3, the DNA is TGCGCCAGCAGCCAAGACTTGGGACTCCAGAACAGCTACGAGCAGTACTTC.

The V and J genes are TRBV27 and TRBJ1-5, with TRBD1 matching 7 bases. With V trimmed by 6 bases and J by 8 bases, 16 bases remained unmatched. CDR1 is MNHEY, CDR2 SMNVEV, per germline (reference sequence). This CDR3 contains 16 residues. This CDR3 is CASRPDRVGVGEPQHF. DNA for the CDR3: TGTGCCAGCAGACCCGACAGGGTCGGGGTCGGGGAGCCCCAGCATTTT.

This rearrangement joins TRBV18 to TRBJ1-6; D is unclear. Germline-derived CDR1 and CDR2 are KGHSH and LQKENI. The CDR3 is 17 amino acids. V shed 5 bases and J shed 0 bases, with 14 bases lying between them. The CDR3, as DNA: TGTGCCAGCTCATCGGGCAGCCAGAGCTCCTATAATTCACCCCTCCACTTT. Translation gives CASSSGSQSSYNSPLHF.

The chain recombines TRBV9 with TRBJ2-3, with 7 nucleotides matching TRBD2. Per the germline V gene, CDR1 is SGDLS and CDR2 is YYNGEE. V was pared by 4 bases and J by 3 bases, with 8 bases of the junction left unmatched. This CDR3 is 15 amino acids long. CDR3: CASSPWGGSTDTQYF. CDR3 coding DNA: TGTGCCAGCAGCCCCTGGGGGGGATCGACAGATACGCAGTATTTT.